This T cell receptor beta chain was sequenced in a study of regulatory T cells in long-lasting Graves disease. Time point here: persistent/refractory GD, antithyroid drugs over 5 years with positive TRAb. RNA from PBMCs was the source of the TCR library. Trimming pared 4 bases from V and 0 bases from J, leaving 15 bases between. Germline CDR1 is SEHNR and CDR2 is FQNEAQ (reference sequence). The CDR3 totals 16 residues. Overall study findings and caveats: Relative to newly diagnosed Graves' patients, persistent ones had lower TCR diversity.

This clonotype was found many times. The antigen remains unidentified. Construction of TCR beta libraries relied on iRepertoire HTBI primers and on Arm-PCR targeting CDR3 regions. A single record per CDR3 protein comes from TCRdb applying MiXCR to the multiplex PCR reads. Of about 460,000 distinct CDR3 sequences in the sample, roughly 23% were seen once. The chain joins TRBV7-9 to TRBJ1-1, with D possibly matching TRBD1 (5 bases). The sequence came from a female donor with Graves disease. Source: peripheral blood mononuclear cells (PBMCs), taken when the disease was refractory, from a patient treated with antithyroid drugs. CDR3: CASSSPPTELNTEAFF. Here the CDR3 DNA reads TGTGCCAGCAGCTCGCCACCGACAGAGCTGAACACTGAAGCTTTCTTT.